These 12 T cell receptor beta chains were all obtained from the same sample, sequenced in a study of cytomegalovirus exposure and HLA in healthy donors. The PCR used 60 Vbeta and 13 Jbeta primers. The table came from immunoSEQ multiplex PCR; TCRdb's copy has only in-frame clones and leaves some out. The sample yields some 140,000 clones, about 78% seen once. Sequenced material: PBMCs. The receptors stem from a man aged 50 to 60 in good health and CMV-seronegative.

This clone came up a few times. The gene calls are TRBV9 and TRBJ2-1, with TRBD2 identical over 10 bases. CDR1 and CDR2 from the germline V gene are SGDLS and YYNGEE. Trimming took 0 bases from V and 7 from J; bases not matched to a gene: 7. The CDR3 has 16 amino acids. The CDR3 bases are TGTGCCAGCAGCGTAGTTCCTAGCGGGAGTCGGAATGAGCAGTTCTTC. This sequence encodes CASSVVPSGSRNEQFF.

This clone was counted only a few times. The genes are TRBV29-1 and TRBJ1-5; weak D call: TRBD1 (6 bases). Trimming took 6 bases from V and 2 from J, leaving 8 bases between them. Germline assignment: CDR1 SQVTM and CDR2 ANQGSEA. The CDR3 sequence is 12 residues long. The CDR3 sequence: CSVRQGNQPQHF. The CDR3 DNA is TGCAGCGTGAGACAGGGCAATCAGCCCCAGCATTTT.

This clone has just a few counts. The V call is TRBV27, the J call TRBJ2-3; D gene uncertain. CDR3 size: 13 residues. V shed 5 bases and J shed 0 bases, with 6 bases lying between them. From germline, CDR1 is MNHEY and CDR2 SMNVEV (reference sequence). The CDR3 nucleotides read TGTGCCAGCAGTCCCTTAAGCACAGATACGCAGTATTTT. It codes for CASSPLSTDTQYF.

This clone has only a few counts. The gene calls are TRBV5-1 and TRBJ2-7; 7 nucleotides line up with TRBD1. This CDR3 comprises 15 residues. The V and J ends lost 5 bases and 2 bases, in that order; junction bases with no gene match: 10. Germline assignment: CDR1 SGHRS and CDR2 YFSETQ. The CDR3 DNA reads as TGCGCCAGCAGGGAGTACGGACAGGCAACCTACGAGCAGTACTTC. Residues: CASREYGQATYEQYF.

The chain joins TRBV11-2 to TRBJ2-3, with 8 bases matching TRBD2. The ends lost 0 bases at V and 2 bases at J; junction bases unmatched: 4. CDR1 is SGHAT and CDR2 is FQNNGV in the germline V gene. CDR3 length: 16 residues. CDR3 coding DNA: TGTGCCAGCAGCTTAGAACTAGCGGTTAACACAGATACGCAGTATTTT. Its translation is CASSLELAVNTDTQYF.

This clone came up a few times. The V call is TRBV6-1, the J call TRBJ1-2; D may be TRBD1 (5 bases). Germline V gives CDR1 MNHNS, CDR2 SASEGT. Trimming removed 2 bases at V and 4 bases at J, with 8 bases between. The CDR3 has 13 residues. The CDR3 coding sequence is TGTGCCAGCAGTGAACAGGGTACCTATGGCTACACCTTC. Its protein is CASSEQGTYGYTF.

This clone occurred a few times. J is TRBJ2-1 and V is TRBV19; D might be TRBD1 (6 bases). Germline V gene data show CDR1 as LNHDA and CDR2 as SQIVND (reference sequence). This CDR3 is 14 amino acids long. The V end was cut by 6 bases, the J end by 8 bases, with 17 bases between. The CDR3 bases are TGTGCCAGTAGCCCGGGACAATGGTACGATGAGCAGTTCTTC. This encodes CASSPGQWYDEQFF.

The V and J genes are TRBV5-4 and TRBJ1-2; no reliable D call. The germline CDR1 and CDR2 sequences are SGHNT and YYREEE (reference sequence). Between the trimmed V and J ends, which lost 0 bases and 1 base, there was a span of 7 bases. CDR3 size: 14 residues. CDR3 residues: CASSLAEGNYGYTF. The DNA for the CDR3 is TGTGCCAGCAGCTTGGCGGAGGGTAACTATGGCTACACCTTC.

The chain uses TRBV5-1 and TRBJ2-5; unclear D gene. Per germline, CDR1 SGHRS and CDR2 YFSETQ. V was trimmed by 5 bases and J by 1 base, leaving 12 bases between them. This CDR3 comprises 14 residues. CDR3 sequence (DNA): TGCGCCAGCAGTCGAACTGACACCCAAGAGACCCAGTACTTC. Its protein is CASSRTDTQETQYF.

This clone was recorded only once. The chain is built from TRBV5-1 and TRBJ1-2, with D unresolved. This CDR3 comprises 15 residues. V dropped 1 base and J dropped 4 bases, with 14 bases sitting between them. Germline-derived CDR1 and CDR2 are SGHRS and YFSETQ. CDR3 region: CASSLSGDGLYGYTF. In DNA, the CDR3 is TGCGCCAGCAGCTTGAGCGGAGACGGGCTCTATGGCTACACCTTC.

This rearrangement joins TRBV11-2 to TRBJ2-3; 13 nucleotides line up with TRBD2. Germline V gene data show CDR1 as SGHAT and CDR2 as FQNNGV. The junction had 3 bases not matched to a gene; V was cut back by 4 bases and J by 2 bases. There are 16 residues in the CDR3. The CDR3 DNA is TGTGCCAGCAGCTGGACTAGCGGGAGTTACACAGATACGCAGTATTTT. Its protein is CASSWTSGSYTDTQYF.

This clone was counted only a few times. This chain uses TRBV2 with TRBJ1-1; no clear D. Looked up from germline, CDR1 is SNHLY and CDR2 is FYNNEI. V was cut by 2 bases and J by 5 bases, with 18 bases left in between. This CDR3 spans 16 amino acids. CDR3 sequence: CASSESGRVGKTEAFF. The CDR3 DNA reads TGTGCCAGCAGTGAATCGGGGAGGGTGGGAAAGACTGAAGCTTTCTTT.